These T cell receptor beta chains were read from a single sample in a study of blood T cell repertoires in COVID-19. TCRdb's table, derived via immunoSEQ multiplex PCR, lists solely in-frame clones and lacks some. The sample yields fewer than 150,000 clones, 75% to 90% seen once. The sequencing input was PBMCs or T cells enriched from blood (not recorded which). All receptors come from a man aged 30-40 years who had recovered from COVID-19. The CDR3 runs from the conserved cysteine through the conserved F or W. The order of the fields is J gene, D gene, clone size, V gene, CDR3 protein, CDR3 DNA. A D gene is named only where the DNA matches it firmly. Where a row states a size, it is once, few, many or the class of an expanded clone; other rows omit it.

>TRBJ1-3|-|-|TRBV10-2
CASTPWDSNPSGNTIYF
TGCGCCAGCACCCCCTGGGACTCTAACCCCTCTGGAAACACCATATATTTT
>TRBJ2-7|-|once|TRBV19
CASREAPSSYEQYF
TGTGCCAGCCGAGAGGCGCCGAGCTCCTACGAGCAGTACTTC
>TRBJ2-2|-|-|TRBV6-1
CASSEWAGWDTGELFF
TGTGCCAGCAGTGAATGGGCGGGATGGGACACCGGGGAGCTGTTTTTT
>TRBJ1-2|-|once|TRBV19
CASSNPGQALPRHYGYTF
TGTGCCAGTAGTAACCCTGGGCAGGCTCTCCCTCGCCATTATGGCTACACCTTC
>TRBJ2-2|TRBD2|-|TRBV19
CASSPGLARYTGELFF
TGTGCCAGTAGTCCGGGACTAGCGAGATACACCGGGGAGCTGTTTTTT
>TRBJ2-7|-|-|TRBV5-6
CASSLAAYEQYF
TGTGCCAGCAGCTTGGCCGCCTACGAGCAGTACTTC
>TRBJ1-1|-|-|TRBV5-1
CASSPSERGTEAFF
TGCGCCAGCAGCCCGTCCGAGAGGGGGACTGAAGCTTTCTTT
>TRBJ1-3|TRBD1|-|TRBV15
CATTLDRGGNTIYF
TGTGCCACCACCCTGGACAGGGGAGGAAACACCATATATTTT
>TRBJ2-7|-|-|TRBV18
CASSPRRDYEQYF
TGTGCCAGCTCACCACGGAGGGACTACGAGCAGTACTTC
>TRBJ2-6|-|-|TRBV19
CASSIILGETGANVLTF
TGTGCCAGTAGTATCATACTTGGAGAGACTGGGGCCAACGTCCTGACTTTC
>TRBJ1-5|-|-|TRBV19
CASEYRETATQHF
TGTGCCAGTGAATACAGGGAAACAGCGACCCAGCATTTT
>TRBJ2-1|TRBD1|-|TRBV19
CASRPGQGAISYNEQFF
TGTGCCAGTAGGCCGGGACAGGGGGCCATATCCTACAATGAGCAGTTCTTC
>TRBJ1-2|-|-|TRBV12-3/TRBV12-4
CASSFGGTGYTF
TGTGCCAGCAGTTTCGGAGGGACCGGCTACACCTTC
>TRBJ1-2|-|-|TRBV7-3
CASSPNGNSGYTF
TGTGCCAGCAGCCCTAACGGGAACTCGGGCTACACCTTC
>TRBJ2-1|-|-|TRBV7-2
CASSLGSSSYNEQFF
TGTGCCAGCAGCTTAGGTAGCAGCTCCTACAATGAGCAGTTCTTC
>TRBJ2-1|TRBD1|-|TRBV10-3
CAISESRDRGHEQFF
TGTGCCATCAGTGAGTCGAGGGACAGGGGCCATGAGCAGTTCTTC
>TRBJ2-1|-|once|TRBV5-1
CASGKRLVSIDEQFF
TGCGCCAGCGGAAAGCGTCTAGTGTCGATTGATGAGCAGTTCTTC
>TRBJ1-5|-|-|TRBV19
CASNPGAGLSIGQPQHF
TGTGCCAGTAACCCTGGGGCAGGGCTAAGTATTGGTCAGCCCCAGCATTTT
>TRBJ1-1|TRBD1|-|TRBV7-6
CASSLRGQGAGHEAFF
TGTGCCAGCAGCTTAAGGGGACAGGGGGCCGGGCACGAAGCTTTCTTT
>TRBJ1-1|-|-|TRBV12-3/TRBV12-4
CASSLLLNTEAFF
TGTGCCAGCAGTTTACTCCTGAACACTGAAGCTTTCTTT
>TRBJ1-2|TRBD1|-|TRBV5-4
CASSFDRVYGYTF
TGTGCCAGCAGCTTTGACAGGGTATACGGCTACACCTTC
>TRBJ2-2|TRBD2|-|TRBV2
CASNLLAGGPGELFF
TGTGCCAGCAACTTACTAGCGGGAGGGCCCGGGGAGCTGTTTTTT
>TRBJ2-5|-|-|TRBV7-6
CASSANEGGETQYF
TGTGCCAGCAGCGCGAACGAAGGGGGAGAGACCCAGTACTTC
>TRBJ2-1|TRBD1|-|TRBV5-1
CASSFVGTGNEQFF
TGCGCCAGCAGCTTCGTAGGGACAGGGAATGAGCAGTTCTTC
>TRBJ2-1|TRBD2|-|TRBV7-9
CASRDGLAGGHDWYNEQFF
TGTGCCAGCAGGGATGGACTAGCGGGAGGGCACGATTGGTACAATGAGCAGTTCTTC
>TRBJ1-5|TRBD1|-|TRBV5-6
CASRGQGSNQPQHF
TGTGCCAGCAGGGGACAGGGGAGCAATCAGCCCCAGCATTTT
>TRBJ1-2|TRBD1|-|TRBV13
CASSPRDRAVDGYTF
TGTGCCAGCAGCCCAAGGGACAGGGCGGTCGACGGCTACACCTTC
>TRBJ2-3|TRBD2|-|TRBV10-3
CAISELGGRATDTQYF
TGTGCCATCAGTGAGCTTGGTGGGAGGGCCACAGATACGCAGTATTTT
>TRBJ1-1|-|-|TRBV11-2
CASSLDRTLNTEAFF
TGTGCCAGCAGCTTAGATCGGACACTGAACACTGAAGCTTTCTTT
>TRBJ2-1|TRBD2|-|TRBV18
CASSPPGLGISRQFF
TGTGCCAGCTCACCACCGGGACTAGGTATCTCACGGCAGTTCTTC
>TRBJ2-5|-|-|TRBV7-9
CAADRESGETQYF
TGTGCCGCGGACCGGGAGAGTGGAGAGACCCAGTACTTC
>TRBJ2-3|TRBD2|-|TRBV6-5
CASSYGLAGVSDTQYF
TGTGCCAGCAGTTACGGACTAGCGGGAGTGTCAGATACGCAGTATTTT